This T cell receptor (beta chain) came from a study of CD8+ T cells in alopecia areata. This clone was recorded once. Treatment reported: oral pan-JAK inhibitor, 5-10 mg twice daily. This CDR3 spans 12 amino acids. CDR1 and CDR2 from the germline V gene are GTSNPN and SVGIG (reference sequence). Trimming shortened V by 2 bases and J by 4 bases, and 8 bases separated the two germline ends. The authors extracted RNA and reverse transcribed it into cDNA as the sequencing template. TCRdb keeps only in-frame clones here, not all; method: immunoSEQ multiplex PCR. The table records hundreds of thousands of clones, over 60% of them present only once.

The sequence derives from a human donor with alopecia areata. The genes are TRBV30 and TRBJ1-2; D ambiguous. The input for sequencing was CD4+ T cells sorted from blood, taken between weeks 43 and 45, from a patient treated with tofacitinib. CDR3 region: CAWSSVGYGYTF. In DNA, the CDR3 is TGTGCCTGGAGTTCTGTGGGCTATGGCTACACCTTC. Looking up the rest from reference TRBV30 and TRBJ1-2 gives the full variable domain: SQTIHQWPATLVQPVGSPLSLECTVEGTSNPNLYWYRQAAGRGLQLLFYSVGIGQISSEVPQNLSASRPQDRQFILSSKKLLLSDSGFYLCAWSSVGYGYTFGSGTRLTVV.